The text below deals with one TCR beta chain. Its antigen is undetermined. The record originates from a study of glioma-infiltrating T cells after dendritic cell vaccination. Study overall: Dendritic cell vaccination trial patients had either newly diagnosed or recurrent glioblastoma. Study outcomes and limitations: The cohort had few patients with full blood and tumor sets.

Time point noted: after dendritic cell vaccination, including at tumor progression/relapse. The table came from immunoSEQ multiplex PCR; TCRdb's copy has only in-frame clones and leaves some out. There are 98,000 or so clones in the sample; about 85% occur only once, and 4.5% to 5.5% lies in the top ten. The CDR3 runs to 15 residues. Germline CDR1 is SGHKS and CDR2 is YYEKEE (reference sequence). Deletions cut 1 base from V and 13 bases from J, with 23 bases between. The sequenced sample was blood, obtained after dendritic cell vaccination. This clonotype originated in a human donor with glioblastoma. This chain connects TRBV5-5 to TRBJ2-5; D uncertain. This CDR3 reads CASSLLPLASKRTYF. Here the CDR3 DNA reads TGTGCCAGCAGCTTGCTACCGTTAGCATCCAAGAGAACGTACTTC.